These T cell receptor beta chains were read from a single sample in a study of cytomegalovirus exposure and HLA in healthy donors. The method was immunoSEQ multiplex PCR; TCRdb's version includes in-frame clones alone and lacks a portion of them. Counted here are roughly 150,000 clones, 60% to 85% occurring once; the ten biggest clones make up approximately 3%. Material for sequencing was PBMCs. The origin of the receptors is a woman aged 45-65 years in good health and CMV-seropositive. Each CDR3 is given with its conserved first and last residue. D genes are given only for firm matches.

CDR3aa,len,d_gene,v_gene
CASSTYRTTNTGELFF,16,NA,TRBV5-1
CASSLGPGGGAKTQYF,16,NA,TRBV5-1
CASSIRQKDTNYGYTF,16,NA,TRBV5-1
CASSNQGGHSPLHF,14,NA,TRBV7-9
CASSVRASVGGTEAFF,16,NA,TRBV9
CASSYSQGYGYTF,13,NA,TRBV6-6
CATSRDDERRGYAF,14,NA,TRBV15
CASSETPYNEQFF,13,NA,TRBV6-5
CASSTTGTYTEAFF,14,TRBD1,TRBV5-1
CASSYSSGDTQYF,13,NA,TRBV6-5
CASSIRGRATSTGELFF,17,NA,TRBV19
CSHELANPYNEQFF,14,TRBD2,TRBV29-1
CASSLGGWEQYF,12,NA,TRBV5-6
CASSAPLCQHF,11,NA,TRBV6-1
CASSPIAGAADTQYF,15,TRBD2,TRBV7-2
CASSPERYEQYF,12,NA,TRBV2
CASSVTSGVSYNEQFF,16,TRBD2,TRBV9
CASSLKGFSDGYTF,14,NA,TRBV5-1
CAWSGDSGNTIYF,13,NA,TRBV30
CASRDRAGQPQHF,13,TRBD1,TRBV2
CASEGVANGYTF,12,NA,TRBV7-4
CASSSLRGAYEQYF,14,NA,TRBV11-2
CASSSIQGAETEAFF,15,TRBD1,TRBV18
CASSRGGGRVVREQYF,16,NA,TRBV11-2
CASSFDRTGLQETQYF,16,NA,TRBV6-5
CASSQGTSLREAFF,14,NA,TRBV6-1
CAISDPGQGARGYTF,15,TRBD1,TRBV10-3
CASSTTGNTEAFF,13,NA,TRBV27
CASSNRVHEQYF,12,NA,TRBV2
CASSLGTGSTNEKLFF,16,TRBD1,TRBV18
CASSPPGGPGVETQYF,16,NA,TRBV7-6
CASSEDRAHEQFF,13,TRBD1,TRBV11-1
CATPRPGLLDTDTQYF,16,TRBD2,TRBV7-9
CASSEGTGGIYGYTF,15,TRBD1,TRBV6-1
CASLDPEGTEAFF,13,NA,TRBV7-8
CASSPGSTNEKLFF,14,NA,TRBV5-1
CASSHDSATNEKLFF,15,NA,TRBV18
CASSVTGTAFTYEQYF,16,TRBD1,TRBV9
CASSQGGGRAHTGELFF,17,NA,TRBV5-4
CASSTRQPKAFF,12,NA,TRBV7-2
CASSVMGLSSYNEQFF,16,NA,TRBV9
CASSYVTGDNEQFF,14,NA,TRBV6-5
CAISEAEETQYF,12,NA,TRBV10-3
CASSRGKTDTQYF,13,NA,TRBV6-5
CASSWTANEQFF,12,NA,TRBV7-9
CASSGTGFGGEKLFF,15,TRBD1,TRBV6-1
CASSHCRQGTGGYTF,15,TRBD1,TRBV7-4
CASSPIRQGECTGELFF,17,TRBD1,TRBV13
CASSPRTSGGASNTGELFF,19,TRBD2,TRBV4-2
CASRPQFDQPQHF,13,NA,TRBV19
CSVEPGQQGSQGYTF,15,TRBD1,TRBV29-1
CASSQVTGEQYF,12,NA,TRBV14
CASRRDRGNQPQHF,14,TRBD1,TRBV6-1
CASSLGQGHNSPLHF,15,TRBD1,TRBV7-9
CASSLWTGTGGRAEAFF,17,TRBD1,TRBV27
CASSGGGYEQYF,12,TRBD2,TRBV5-6
CASSLRDRGKTQYF,14,TRBD1,TRBV5-4